This TCR beta chain is drawn from a study of shared clonotypes between healthy human individuals. Study-wide results and limits: Incomplete sequencing of sorted subsets was indicated by rarefaction despite large depth.

The naive CD8 subset, CD45RO-negative cells positively selected for CCR7, excluded terminally differentiated effector memory CD45RA+ cells. The authors split each subset's genomic DNA evenly across several immunoSEQ plates. Repertoires were generated with immunoSEQ multiplex PCR, while TCRdb's copy carries only in-frame clones and drops some. The table records roughly 590,000 clones, about 95% of them present only once. This clone appeared a single time. Its antigen is undetermined. The trim removed 1 base at V and 1 base at J, leaving 4 bases unmatched. This CDR3 spans 16 amino acids. Germline V lookup: CDR1 SEHNR, CDR2 FQNEAQ (reference sequence).

The receptor comes from a woman under 40 in good health. What was sequenced was naive CD8+ T cells sorted from blood. This chain connects TRBV7-9 to TRBJ2-1; 7 nucleotides match TRBD2. The CDR3 here is CASSLGGSWSYNEQFF. Here the CDR3 DNA reads TGTGCCAGCAGCTTAGGCGGGAGTTGGTCCTACAATGAGCAGTTCTTC. Full variable domain (missing parts from reference TRBV7-9 and TRBJ2-1): DTGVSQNPRHKITKRGQNVTFRCDPISEHNRLYWYRQTLGQGPEFLTYFQNEAQLEKSRLLSDRFSAERPKGSFSTLEIQRTEQGDSAMYLCASSLGGSWSYNEQFFGPGTRLTVL.